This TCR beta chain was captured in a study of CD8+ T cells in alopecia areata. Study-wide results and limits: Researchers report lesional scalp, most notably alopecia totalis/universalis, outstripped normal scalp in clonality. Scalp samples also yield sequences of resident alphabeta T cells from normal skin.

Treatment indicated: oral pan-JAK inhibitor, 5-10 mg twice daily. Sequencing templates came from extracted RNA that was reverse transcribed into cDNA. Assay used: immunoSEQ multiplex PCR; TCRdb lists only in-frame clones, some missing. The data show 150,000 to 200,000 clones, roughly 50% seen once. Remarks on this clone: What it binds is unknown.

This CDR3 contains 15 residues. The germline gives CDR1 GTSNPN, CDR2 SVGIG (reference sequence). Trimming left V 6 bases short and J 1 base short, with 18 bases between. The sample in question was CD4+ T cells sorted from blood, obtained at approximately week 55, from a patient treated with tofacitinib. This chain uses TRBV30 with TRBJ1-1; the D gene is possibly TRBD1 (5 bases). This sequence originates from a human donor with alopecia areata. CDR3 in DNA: TGTGCCTGCCGGGATGGAGGGGCGGAGAACACTGAAGCTTTCTTT. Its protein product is CACRDGGAENTEAFF.